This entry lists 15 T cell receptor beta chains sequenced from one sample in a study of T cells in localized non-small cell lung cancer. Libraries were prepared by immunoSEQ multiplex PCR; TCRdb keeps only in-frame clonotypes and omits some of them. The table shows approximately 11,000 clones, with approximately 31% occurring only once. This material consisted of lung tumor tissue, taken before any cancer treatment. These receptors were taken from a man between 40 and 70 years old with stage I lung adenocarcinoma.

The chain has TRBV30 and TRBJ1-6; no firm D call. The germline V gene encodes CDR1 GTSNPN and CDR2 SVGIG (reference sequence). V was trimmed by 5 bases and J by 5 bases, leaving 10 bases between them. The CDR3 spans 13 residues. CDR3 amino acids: CAWDERDNSPLHF. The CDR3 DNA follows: TGTGCCTGGGATGAGCGGGATAATTCACCCCTCCACTTT.

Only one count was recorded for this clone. The CDR3 coding sequence is TGCAGCGTTGAAGATCACGAGGGAGGATCCTACAATGAGCAGTTCTTC. Its translation: CSVEDHEGGSYNEQFF. This chain uses TRBV29-1 with TRBJ2-1; D is possibly TRBD2 (6 bases). The CDR3 sequence is 16 residues long. Germline CDR1 SQVTM, CDR2 ANQGSEA. Between the trimmed V and J ends, which lost 0 bases and 1 base, there was a span of 13 bases.

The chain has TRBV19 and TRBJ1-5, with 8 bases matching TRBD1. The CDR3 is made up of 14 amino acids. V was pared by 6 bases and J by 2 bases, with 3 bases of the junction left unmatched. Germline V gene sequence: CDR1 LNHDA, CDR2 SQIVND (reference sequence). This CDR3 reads CASSTTGGNQPQHF. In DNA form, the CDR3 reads TGTGCCAGTAGCACGACAGGGGGCAATCAGCCCCAGCATTTT.

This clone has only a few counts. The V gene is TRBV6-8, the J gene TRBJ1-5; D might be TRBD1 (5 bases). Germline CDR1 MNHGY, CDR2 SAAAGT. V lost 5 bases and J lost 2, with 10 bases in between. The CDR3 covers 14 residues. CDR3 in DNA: TGTGCCAGCAGTGATGAACAGGGCAATCAGCCCCAGCATTTT. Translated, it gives CASSDEQGNQPQHF.

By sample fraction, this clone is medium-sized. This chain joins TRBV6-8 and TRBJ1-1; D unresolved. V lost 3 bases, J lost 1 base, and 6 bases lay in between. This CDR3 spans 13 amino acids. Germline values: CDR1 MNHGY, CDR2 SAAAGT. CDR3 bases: TGTGCCAGCAGTTATACGGGGAACACTGAAGCTTTCTTT. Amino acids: CASSYTGNTEAFF.

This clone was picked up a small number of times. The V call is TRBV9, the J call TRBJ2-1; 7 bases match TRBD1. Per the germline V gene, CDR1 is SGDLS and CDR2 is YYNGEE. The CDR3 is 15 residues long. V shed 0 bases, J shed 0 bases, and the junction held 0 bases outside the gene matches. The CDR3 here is CASSVGTGSYNEQFF. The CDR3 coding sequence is TGTGCCAGCAGCGTAGGGACAGGCTCCTACAATGAGCAGTTCTTC. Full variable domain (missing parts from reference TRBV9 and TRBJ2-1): DSGVTQTPKHLITATGQRVTLRCSPRSGDLSVYWYQQSLDQGLQFLIQYYNGEERAKGNILERFSAQQFPDLHSELNLSSLELGDSALYFCASSVGTGSYNEQFFGPGTRLTVL.

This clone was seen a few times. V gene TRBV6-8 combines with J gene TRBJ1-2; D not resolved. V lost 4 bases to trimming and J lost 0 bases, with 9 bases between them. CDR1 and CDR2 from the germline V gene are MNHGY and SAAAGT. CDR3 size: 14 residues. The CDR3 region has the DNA TGTGCCAGCAGTTTTAACGGGCCTAACTATGGCTACACCTTC. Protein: CASSFNGPNYGYTF.

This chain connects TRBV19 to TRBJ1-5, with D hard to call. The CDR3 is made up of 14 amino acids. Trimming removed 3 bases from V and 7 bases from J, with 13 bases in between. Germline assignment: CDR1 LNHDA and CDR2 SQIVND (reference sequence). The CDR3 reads CASSIFGEGQPQHF. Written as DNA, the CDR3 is TGTGCCAGTAGTATCTTTGGGGAGGGACAGCCCCAGCATTTT.

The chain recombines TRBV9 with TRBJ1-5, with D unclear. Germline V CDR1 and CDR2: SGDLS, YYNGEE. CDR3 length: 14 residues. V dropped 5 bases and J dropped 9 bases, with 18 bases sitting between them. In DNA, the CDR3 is TGTGCCAGCAGTGATGGGCGCTCGGGTACGCCCCAGCATTTT. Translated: CASSDGRSGTPQHF. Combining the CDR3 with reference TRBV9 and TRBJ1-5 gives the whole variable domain DSGVTQTPKHLITATGQRVTLRCSPRSGDLSVYWYQQSLDQGLQFLIQYYNGEERAKGNILERFSAQQFPDLHSELNLSSLELGDSALYFCASSDGRSGTPQHFGDGTRLSIL.

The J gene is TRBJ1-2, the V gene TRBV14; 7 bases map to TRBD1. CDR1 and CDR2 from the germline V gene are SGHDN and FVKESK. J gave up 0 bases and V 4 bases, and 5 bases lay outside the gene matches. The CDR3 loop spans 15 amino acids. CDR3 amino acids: CASSPWTGANYGYTF. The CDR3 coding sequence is TGTGCCAGCAGCCCGTGGACAGGAGCTAACTATGGCTACACCTTC.

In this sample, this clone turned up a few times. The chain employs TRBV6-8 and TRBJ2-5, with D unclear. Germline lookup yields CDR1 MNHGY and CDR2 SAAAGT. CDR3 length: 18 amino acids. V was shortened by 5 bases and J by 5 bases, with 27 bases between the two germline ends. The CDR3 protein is CASSDRSFERRARETQYF. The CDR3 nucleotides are TGTGCCAGCAGTGACCGCTCCTTTGAAAGACGGGCCAGGGAGACCCAGTACTTC.

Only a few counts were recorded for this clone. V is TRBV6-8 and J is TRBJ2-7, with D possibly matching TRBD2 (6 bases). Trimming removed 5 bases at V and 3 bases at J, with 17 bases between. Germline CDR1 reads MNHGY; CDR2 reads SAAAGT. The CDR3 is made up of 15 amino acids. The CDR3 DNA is TGTGCCAGCAGTGATCTGGGGGGACCTGACTACGAGCAGTACTTC. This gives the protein CASSDLGGPDYEQYF.

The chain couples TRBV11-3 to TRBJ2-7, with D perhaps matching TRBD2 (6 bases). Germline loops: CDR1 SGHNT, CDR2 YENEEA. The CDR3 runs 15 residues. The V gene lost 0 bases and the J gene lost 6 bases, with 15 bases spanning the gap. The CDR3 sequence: CASSLDGGKGGEQYF. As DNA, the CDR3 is TGTGCCAGCAGCTTAGATGGAGGGAAGGGAGGCGAGCAGTACTTC.

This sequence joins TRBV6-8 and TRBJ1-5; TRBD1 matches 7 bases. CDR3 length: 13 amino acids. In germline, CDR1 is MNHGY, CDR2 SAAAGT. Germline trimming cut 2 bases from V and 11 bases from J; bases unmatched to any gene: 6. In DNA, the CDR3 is TGTGCCAGCAGTTACAGTGAGGGGACAGCCCAGCATTTT. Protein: CASSYSEGTAQHF.

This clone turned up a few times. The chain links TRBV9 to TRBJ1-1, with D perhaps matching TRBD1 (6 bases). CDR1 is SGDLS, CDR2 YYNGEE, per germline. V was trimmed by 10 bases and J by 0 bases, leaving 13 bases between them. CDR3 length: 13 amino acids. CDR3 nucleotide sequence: TGTGCCCGAGGGACACCCATGAACACTGAAGCTTTCTTT. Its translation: CARGTPMNTEAFF.